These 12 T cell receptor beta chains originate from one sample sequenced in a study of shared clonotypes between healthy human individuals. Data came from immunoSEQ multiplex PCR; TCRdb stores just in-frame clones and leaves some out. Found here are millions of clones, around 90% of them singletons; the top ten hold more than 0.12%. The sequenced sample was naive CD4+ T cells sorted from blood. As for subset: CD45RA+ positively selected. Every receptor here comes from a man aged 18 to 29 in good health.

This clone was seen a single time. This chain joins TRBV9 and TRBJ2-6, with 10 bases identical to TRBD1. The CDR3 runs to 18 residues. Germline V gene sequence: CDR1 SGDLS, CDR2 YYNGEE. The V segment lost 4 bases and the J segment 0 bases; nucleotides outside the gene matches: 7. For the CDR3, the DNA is TGTGCCAGCAGCTACGGGACAGGGGCTGGCTCTGGGGCCAACGTCCTGACTTTC. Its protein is CASSYGTGAGSGANVLTF.

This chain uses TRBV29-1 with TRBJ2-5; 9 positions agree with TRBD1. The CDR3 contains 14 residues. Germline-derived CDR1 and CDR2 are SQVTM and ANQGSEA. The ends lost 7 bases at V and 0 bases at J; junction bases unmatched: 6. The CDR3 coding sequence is TGCAGCGCGCCCGGGACAGGGTACCAAGAGACCCAGTACTTC. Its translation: CSAPGTGYQETQYF.

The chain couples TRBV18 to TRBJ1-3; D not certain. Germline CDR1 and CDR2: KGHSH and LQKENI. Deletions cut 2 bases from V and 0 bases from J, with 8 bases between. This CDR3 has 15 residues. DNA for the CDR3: TGTGCCAGCTCACCAGCAGTGAGCTCTGGAAACACCATATATTTT. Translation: CASSPAVSSGNTIYF.

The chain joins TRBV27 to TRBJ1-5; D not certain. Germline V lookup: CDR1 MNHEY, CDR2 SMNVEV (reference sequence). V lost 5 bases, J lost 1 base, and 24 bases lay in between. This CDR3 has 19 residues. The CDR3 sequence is CASSPTVRDPPRSNQPQHF. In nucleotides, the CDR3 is TGTGCCAGCAGTCCTACCGTCCGGGATCCTCCGAGGAGCAATCAGCCCCAGCATTTT.

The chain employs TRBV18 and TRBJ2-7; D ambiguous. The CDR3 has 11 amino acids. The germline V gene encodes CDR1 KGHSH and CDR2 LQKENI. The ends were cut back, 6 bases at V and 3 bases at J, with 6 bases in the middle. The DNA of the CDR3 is TGTGCCAGCTCCCTCAACTACGAGCAGTACTTC. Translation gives CASSLNYEQYF.

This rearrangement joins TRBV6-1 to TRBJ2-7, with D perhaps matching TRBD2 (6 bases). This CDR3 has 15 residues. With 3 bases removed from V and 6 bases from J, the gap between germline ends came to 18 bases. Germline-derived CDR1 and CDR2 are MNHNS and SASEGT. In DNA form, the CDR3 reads TGTGCCAGCAGTGAGTTAGCGGTCTCGTATGGCGAGCAGTACTTC. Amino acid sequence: CASSELAVSYGEQYF.

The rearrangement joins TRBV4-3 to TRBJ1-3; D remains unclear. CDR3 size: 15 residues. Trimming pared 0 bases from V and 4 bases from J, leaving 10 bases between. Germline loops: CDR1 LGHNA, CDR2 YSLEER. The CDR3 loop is CASSQDIRSGNTIYF. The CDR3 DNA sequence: TGCGCCAGCAGCCAAGATATCCGGTCCGGAAACACCATATATTTT.

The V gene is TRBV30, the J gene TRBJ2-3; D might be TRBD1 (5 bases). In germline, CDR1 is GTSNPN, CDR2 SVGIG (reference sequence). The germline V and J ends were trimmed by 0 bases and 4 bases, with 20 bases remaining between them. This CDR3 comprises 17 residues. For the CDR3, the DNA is TGTGCCTGGAGTGTCTCCCGGACACCGGGCGTTGCAGATACGCAGTATTTT. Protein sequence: CAWSVSRTPGVADTQYF. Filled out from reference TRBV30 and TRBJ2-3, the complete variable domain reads SQTIHQWPATLVQPVGSPLSLECTVEGTSNPNLYWYRQAAGRGLQLLFYSVGIGQISSEVPQNLSASRPQDRQFILSSKKLLLSDSGFYLCAWSVSRTPGVADTQYFGPGTRLTVL.

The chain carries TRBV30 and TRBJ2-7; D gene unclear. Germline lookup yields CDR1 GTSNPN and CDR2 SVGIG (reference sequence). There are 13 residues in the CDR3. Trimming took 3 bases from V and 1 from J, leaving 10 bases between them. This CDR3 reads CAWSSARSYEQYF. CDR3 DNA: TGTGCCTGGAGCTCCGCCAGGTCCTACGAGCAGTACTTC.

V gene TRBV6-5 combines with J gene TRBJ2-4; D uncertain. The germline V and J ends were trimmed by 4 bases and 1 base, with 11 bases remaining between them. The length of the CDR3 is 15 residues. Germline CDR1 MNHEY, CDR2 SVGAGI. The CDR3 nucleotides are TGTGCCAGCAGTTCTTGTCAGTTGGCCAAAAACATTCAGTACTTC. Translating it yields CASSSCQLAKNIQYF.

The CDR3 region has the DNA TGTGCCAGCACGCCGGACTCCTTGGCGGATACGCAGTATTTT. Its protein is CASTPDSLADTQYF. The rearrangement uses TRBV18 and TRBJ2-3; possibly TRBD2 for D (5 bases). Germline CDR1 and CDR2: KGHSH and LQKENI. Trimming pared 8 bases from V and 6 bases from J, leaving 18 bases between. This CDR3 is 14 amino acids long.

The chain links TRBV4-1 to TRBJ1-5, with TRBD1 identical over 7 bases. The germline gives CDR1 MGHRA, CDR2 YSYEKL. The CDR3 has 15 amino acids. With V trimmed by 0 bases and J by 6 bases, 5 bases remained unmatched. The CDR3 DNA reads TGCGCCAGCAGCCAAGAAGTAGGGGGCGGTCAGCCCCAGCATTTT. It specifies CASSQEVGGGQPQHF.